What follows are 21 T cell receptor beta chains derived from one specimen sequenced in a study of OX40 agonist ivuxolimab in advanced cancers. This table comes from immunoSEQ multiplex PCR, and its TCRdb copy is limited to in-frame clones, with some not included. The table lists fewer than 45,000 clones, over 60% of them singletons. This material consisted of CD4+ or CD8+ T cells sorted from blood, taken in a trial of the OX40 agonist ivuxolimab. Receptors originate from an adult with an advanced solid tumor such as melanoma, head and neck, liver or kidney cancer.

In its sample, this clone was seen a few times. This chain joins TRBV12-5 and TRBJ1-6; 8 nucleotides agree with TRBD1. Germline assignment: CDR1 LGHNT and CDR2 FRNRAP. This CDR3 spans 19 amino acids. V lost 4 bases and J lost 7; bases outside the gene matches: 18. CDR3 amino acids: CASGSSSRGLQPINSPLHF. As DNA, the CDR3 is TGTGCTAGTGGTTCCAGTTCCAGGGGGCTGCAACCGATCAATTCACCCCTCCACTTT.

This rearrangement joins TRBV4-1 to TRBJ2-6; possible D gene TRBD2, 5 bases. In germline, CDR1 is MGHRA, CDR2 YSYEKL. V was trimmed by 1 base and J by 0 bases, leaving 13 bases between them. This CDR3 is built from 18 residues. The CDR3 reads CASSQVPGSPSGANVLTF. The DNA for the CDR3 is TGCGCCAGCAGCCAAGTACCGGGGTCCCCCTCTGGGGCCAACGTCCTGACTTTC.

CDR3: CASSPGQAYGYTF. In DNA form, the CDR3 reads TGTGCCAGCAGTCCGGGACAGGCCTATGGCTACACCTTC. This chain joins TRBV6-5 and TRBJ1-2; TRBD1 aligns across 8 bases. This CDR3 has 13 residues. The V and J ends lost 5 bases and 4 bases, in that order; junction bases with no gene match: 3. Per germline, CDR1 MNHEY and CDR2 SVGAGI.

The chain carries TRBV29-1 and TRBJ2-7; 8 nucleotides match TRBD1. Germline CDR1 is SQVTM and CDR2 is ANQGSEA. The CDR3 covers 13 residues. The V gene end was trimmed by 4 bases and the J gene end by 4 bases; junction bases not matched to a gene: 6. This CDR3 is CSVGQGARYEQYV. CDR3 bases: TGCAGCGTTGGTCAGGGGGCGCGGTACGAGCAGTACGTC.

The chain employs TRBV2 and TRBJ2-5; D perhaps matches TRBD1 (5 bases). Germline CDR1 and CDR2: SNHLY and FYNNEI. The CDR3 sequence is 14 residues long. V lost 7 bases, J lost 5 bases, and 17 bases lay in between. This CDR3 reads CASMSDSKAETQYF. Here the CDR3 DNA reads TGTGCCAGCATGAGCGACAGTAAGGCGGAGACCCAGTACTTC.

The chain combines TRBV4-2 with TRBJ1-4; no firm D call. The CDR3 length is 14 residues. CDR1 is LGHNA and CDR2 is YNFKEQ in the germline V gene. The V end lost 0 bases, the J end lost 10 bases, and 12 bases lay between the germline ends. CDR3 in amino acids: CASSQDLEDGKLFF. In nucleotides, the CDR3 is TGTGCCAGCAGCCAAGATTTGGAGGACGGAAAACTGTTTTTT.

The chain joins TRBV7-6 to TRBJ2-7, with D hard to call. This CDR3 region has 10 residues. Germline V CDR1 and CDR2: SGHVS, FNYEAQ. The chain's CDR3 is CDLDAYEQYV. In DNA, the CDR3 is TGTGACTTGGACGCATACGAGCAGTACGTC.

This chain joins TRBV2 and TRBJ1-1; D is perhaps TRBD1 (6 bases). This CDR3 is 14 amino acids long. Trimming pared 6 bases from V and 5 bases from J, leaving 16 bases between. Germline lookup yields CDR1 SNHLY and CDR2 FYNNEI. CDR3 coding DNA: TGTGCCAGCAGCATTACCAGGGGAGGAACTGAAGCTTTCTTT. It translates to CASSITRGGTEAFF.

In regard to this clone: This is likely an artifact of a read error, given a far larger clone one base away. The genes are TRBV7-9 and TRBJ1-5; 7 nucleotides match TRBD1. Germline V gene sequence: CDR1 SEHNR, CDR2 FQNEAQ (reference sequence). The CDR3 loop spans 15 amino acids. J lost 2 bases, V lost 6 bases, and 7 bases had no gene match. The CDR3 coding sequence is TGTGCCAGCAGGGAGGGGGCGGGGGGCAATCAGCCCCAGCATTTT. Translating gives CASREGAGGNQPQHF.

This clone was seen once. One end of the junction does not line up with germline, which may come from a read error. This chain uses TRBV2 with TRBJ1-2; TRBD1 aligns across 9 bases. In germline, CDR1 is SNHLY, CDR2 FYNNEI. CDR3 length equals 14 residues. CDR3: CASGEQGAMDGYTF. CDR3 coding DNA: TGTGCCAGCGGTGAACAGGGGGCAATGGATGGCTACACCTTC.

The rearrangement links TRBV6-6 to TRBJ1-1, with TRBD1 as a possible D gene (5 bases). The CDR3 is made up of 15 amino acids. V shed 4 bases and J shed 1 base, with 13 bases lying between them. CDR1 is MNHNY, CDR2 SVGAGI, per germline (reference sequence). In nucleotides, the CDR3 is TGTGCCAGCAGTTCCCCGGGACTTACGAACACTGAAGCTTTCTTT. Protein product: CASSSPGLTNTEAFF.

This chain uses TRBV5-1 with TRBJ1-2, with a tentative D call TRBD1 (6 bases). The CDR3 runs 14 residues. Germline V CDR1 and CDR2: SGHRS, YFSETQ. V lost 4 bases, J lost 3 bases, and 13 bases lay in between. CDR3 DNA sequence: TGCGCCAGCAGCCCCCGACAGGAGGACTATGGCTACACCTTC. Translation gives CASSPRQEDYGYTF.

V and J are TRBV5-1 and TRBJ1-1; 11 bases match TRBD1. Per germline, CDR1 SGHRS and CDR2 YFSETQ. J gave up 6 bases and V 2 bases, and 3 bases lay outside the gene matches. The CDR3 spans 14 residues. The CDR3 sequence is CASSFGTGGSEAFF. DNA for the CDR3: TGCGCCAGCAGCTTTGGGACAGGGGGGTCTGAAGCTTTCTTT. The full variable domain, completed using reference TRBV5-1 and TRBJ1-1, is KAGVTQTPRYLIKTRGQQVTLSCSPISGHRSVSWYQQTPGQGLQFLFEYFSETQRNKGNFPGRFSGRQFSNSRSEMNVSTLELGDSALYLCASSFGTGGSEAFFGQGTRLTVV.

V is TRBV21-1 and J is TRBJ2-1; no check of the table's D call, TRBD2, against the DNA was made. TRBV21-1 constitutes a pseudogene. The CDR3 sequence is 13 residues long. CDR3 amino acids: CASSTWTENEQFF. CDR3 DNA sequence: TGTGCCAGCAGCACGTGGACTGAGAATGAGCAGTTCTTC.

This clone was detected once. As DNA, the CDR3 is TGTGCCAGTAGTACGGGACGCAGTGTCAATGAGCAGTTCTTC. Translated, it gives CASSTGRSVNEQFF. The chain combines TRBV19 with TRBJ2-1; tentatively, D is TRBD1 or TRBD2 (5 bases each). CDR3 length: 14 residues. Trimming shortened V by 4 bases and J by 6 bases, and 13 bases separated the two germline ends. Germline CDR1 LNHDA, CDR2 SQIVND (reference sequence).

A few counts support this clone. The V gene is TRBV15, the J gene TRBJ1-6; 8 bases are a match to TRBD1. V trimming: 3 bases; J trimming: 10 bases; junction bases outside the gene matches: 8. Germline lookup yields CDR1 LNHNV and CDR2 YYDKDF (reference sequence). The CDR3 length is 15 residues. The CDR3 protein is CATSRGDRYWSPLHF. CDR3 DNA: TGTGCCACCAGCAGGGGGGACAGGTATTGGTCACCCCTCCACTTT.

The chain combines TRBV10-3 with TRBJ2-7; the match to TRBD1 covers 8 bases. Unmatched junction bases numbered 5, after V lost 6 bases and J lost 7 bases. The germline V gene encodes CDR1 ENHRY and CDR2 SYGVKD. This CDR3 is 12 amino acids long. CDR3 sequence reads: CAISLQGVEQYV. The CDR3 DNA reads as TGTGCCATCAGCTTACAGGGGGTTGAGCAGTACGTC.

This chain links TRBV29-1 with TRBJ1-2; a weak D match, TRBD1 (5 bases). Germline lookup yields CDR1 SQVTM and CDR2 ANQGSEA. V was pared by 8 bases and J by 0 bases, with 13 bases between. The CDR3 length is 13 residues. The CDR3 DNA reads as TGCAGCTCCTTGTGGGGCCCTAACTATGGCTACACCTTC. It is translated as CSSLWGPNYGYTF.

The chain has TRBV6-1 and TRBJ1-2, with 8 bases lining up with TRBD1. The CDR3 sequence is 13 residues long. From germline, CDR1 is MNHNS and CDR2 SASEGT. J lost 5 bases, V lost 6 bases, and 5 bases had no gene match. CDR3 bases: TGTGCCAGCAGGACAGGGGAATGGTATGGCTACACCTTC. It specifies CASRTGEWYGYTF.

This chain links TRBV10-2 with TRBJ1-4; D gene ambiguous. The CDR3 runs to 15 residues. Germline lookup yields CDR1 WSHSY and CDR2 SAAADI. Trimming removed 5 bases at V and 0 bases at J, with 10 bases between. The CDR3 DNA follows: TGCGCCAGCAGTCGCGGATCTGCAACTAATGAAAAACTGTTTTTT. Translated: CASSRGSATNEKLFF.

V is TRBV7-9 and J is TRBJ2-3; a possible D gene is TRBD2 (5 bases). Germline CDR1 SEHNR, CDR2 FQNEAQ (reference sequence). This CDR3 has 14 residues. V lost 5 bases and J lost 5, with 14 bases in between. The CDR3 region is CASSHRGPGDTQYF. CDR3 nucleotide sequence: TGTGCCAGCAGCCATCGGGGTCCGGGAGATACGCAGTATTTT.